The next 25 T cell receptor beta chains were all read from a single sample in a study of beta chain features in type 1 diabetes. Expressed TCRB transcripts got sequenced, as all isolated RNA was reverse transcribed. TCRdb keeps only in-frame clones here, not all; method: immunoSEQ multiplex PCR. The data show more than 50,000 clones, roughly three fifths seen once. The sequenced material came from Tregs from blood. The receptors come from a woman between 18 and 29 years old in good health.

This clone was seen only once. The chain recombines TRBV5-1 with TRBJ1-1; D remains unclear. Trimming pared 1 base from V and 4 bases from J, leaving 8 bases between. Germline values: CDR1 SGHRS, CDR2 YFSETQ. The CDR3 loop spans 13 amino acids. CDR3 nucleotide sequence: TGCGCCAGCAGCTTGTTTCCGGGCACTGAAGCTTTCTTT. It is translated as CASSLFPGTEAFF.

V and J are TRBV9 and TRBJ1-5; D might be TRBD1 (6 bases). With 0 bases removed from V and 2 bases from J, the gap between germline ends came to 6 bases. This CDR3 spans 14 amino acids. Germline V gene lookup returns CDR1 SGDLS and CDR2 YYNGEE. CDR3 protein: CASSVAGGNQPQHF. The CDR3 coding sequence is TGTGCCAGCAGCGTAGCAGGGGGCAATCAGCCCCAGCATTTT.

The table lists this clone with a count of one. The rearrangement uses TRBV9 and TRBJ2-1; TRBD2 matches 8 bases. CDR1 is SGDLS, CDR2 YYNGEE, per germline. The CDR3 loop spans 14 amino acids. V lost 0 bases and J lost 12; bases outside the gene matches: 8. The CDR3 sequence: CASSVEPSGRWQFF. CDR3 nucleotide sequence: TGTGCCAGCAGCGTAGAACCGAGCGGGAGATGGCAGTTCTTC.

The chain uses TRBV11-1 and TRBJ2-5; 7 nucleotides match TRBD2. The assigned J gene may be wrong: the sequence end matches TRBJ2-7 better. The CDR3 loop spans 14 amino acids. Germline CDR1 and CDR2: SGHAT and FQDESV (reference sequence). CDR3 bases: TGTGCCAGCAGCCCAGGACTAGAGTACTACGAGCAGTACTTC. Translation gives CASSPGLEYYEQYF.

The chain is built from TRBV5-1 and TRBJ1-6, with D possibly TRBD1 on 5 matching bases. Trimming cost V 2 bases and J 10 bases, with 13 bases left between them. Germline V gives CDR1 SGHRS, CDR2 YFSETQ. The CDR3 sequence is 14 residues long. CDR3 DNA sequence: TGCGCCAGCAGCTTAGTAGGGGTTCAATCACCCCTCCACTTT. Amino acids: CASSLVGVQSPLHF. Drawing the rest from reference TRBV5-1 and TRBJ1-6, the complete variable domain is KAGVTQTPRYLIKTRGQQVTLSCSPISGHRSVSWYQQTPGQGLQFLFEYFSETQRNKGNFPGRFSGRQFSNSRSEMNVSTLELGDSALYLCASSLVGVQSPLHFGNGTRLTVT.

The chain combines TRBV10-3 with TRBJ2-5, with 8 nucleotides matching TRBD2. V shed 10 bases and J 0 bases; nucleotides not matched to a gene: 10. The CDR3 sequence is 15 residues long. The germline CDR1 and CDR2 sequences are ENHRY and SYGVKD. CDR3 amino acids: CATLFERGNQETQYF. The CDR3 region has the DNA TGTGCCACCCTCTTTGAGCGGGGGAACCAAGAGACCCAGTACTTC.

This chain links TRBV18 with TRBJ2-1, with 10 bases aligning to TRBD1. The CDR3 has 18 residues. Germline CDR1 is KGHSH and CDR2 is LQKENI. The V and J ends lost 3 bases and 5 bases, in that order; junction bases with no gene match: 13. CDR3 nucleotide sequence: TGTGCCAGCTCACCCAAATCTCCGGGACAGGGGTCGAACAATGAGCAGTTCTTC. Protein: CASSPKSPGQGSNNEQFF.

CDR3 sequence (DNA): TGTGCCAGCGCTACGGGGACTAGCCAATACAATGAGCAGTTCTTC. Protein: CASATGTSQYNEQFF. The chain recombines TRBV5-4 with TRBJ2-1, with 9 bases matching TRBD2. Looked up from germline, CDR1 is SGHNT and CDR2 is YYREEE (reference sequence). The CDR3 spans 15 residues. The junction had 9 bases not matched to a gene; V was cut back by 7 bases and J by 4 bases. Full variable domain (outside the CDR3, taken from reference TRBV5-4 and TRBJ2-1): ETGVTQSPTHLIKTRGQQVTLRCSSQSGHNTVSWYQQALGQGPQFIFQYYREEENGRGNFPPRFSGLQFPNYSSELNVNALELDDSALYLCASATGTSQYNEQFFGPGTRLTVL.

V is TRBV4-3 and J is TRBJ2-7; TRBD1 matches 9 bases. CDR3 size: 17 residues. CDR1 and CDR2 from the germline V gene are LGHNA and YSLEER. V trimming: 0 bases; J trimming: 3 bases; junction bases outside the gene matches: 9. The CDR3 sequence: CASSQDLGQGGYYEQYF. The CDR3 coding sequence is TGCGCCAGCAGCCAAGATTTGGGACAGGGAGGGTACTACGAGCAGTACTTC.

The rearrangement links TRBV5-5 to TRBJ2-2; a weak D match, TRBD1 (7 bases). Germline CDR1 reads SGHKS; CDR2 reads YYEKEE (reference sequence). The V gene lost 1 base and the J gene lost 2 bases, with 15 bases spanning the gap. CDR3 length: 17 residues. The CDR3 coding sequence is TGTGCCAGCAGCTTGTGGCGGGGACAGTCAAACACCGGGGAGCTGTTTTTT. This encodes CASSLWRGQSNTGELFF.

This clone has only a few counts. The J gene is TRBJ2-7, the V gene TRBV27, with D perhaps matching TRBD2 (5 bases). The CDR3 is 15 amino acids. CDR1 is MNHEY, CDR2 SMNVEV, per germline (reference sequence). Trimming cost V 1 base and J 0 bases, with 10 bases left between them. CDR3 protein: CASSLYPGSSYEQYF. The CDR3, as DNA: TGTGCCAGCAGTTTATATCCGGGGAGCTCCTACGAGCAGTACTTC.

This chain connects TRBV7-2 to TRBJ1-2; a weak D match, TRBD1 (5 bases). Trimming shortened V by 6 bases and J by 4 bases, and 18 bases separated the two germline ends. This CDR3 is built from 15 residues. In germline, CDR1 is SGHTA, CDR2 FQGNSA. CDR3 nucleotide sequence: TGTGCCAGCAGTCTGGGGGGGGTCAGGGCCTATGGCTACACCTTC. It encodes CASSLGGVRAYGYTF.

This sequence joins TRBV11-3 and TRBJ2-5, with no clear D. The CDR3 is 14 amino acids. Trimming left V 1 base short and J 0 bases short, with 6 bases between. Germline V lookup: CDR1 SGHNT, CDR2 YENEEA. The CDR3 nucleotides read TGTGCCAGCAGCTTAGGTGGCAACCAAGAGACCCAGTACTTC. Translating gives CASSLGGNQETQYF.

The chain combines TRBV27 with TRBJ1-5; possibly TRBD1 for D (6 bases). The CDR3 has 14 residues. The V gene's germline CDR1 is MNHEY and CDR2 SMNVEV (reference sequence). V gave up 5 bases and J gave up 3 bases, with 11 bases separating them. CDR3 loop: CASSPGQNNQPQHF. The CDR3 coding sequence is TGTGCCAGCAGTCCCGGACAGAACAATCAGCCCCAGCATTTT.

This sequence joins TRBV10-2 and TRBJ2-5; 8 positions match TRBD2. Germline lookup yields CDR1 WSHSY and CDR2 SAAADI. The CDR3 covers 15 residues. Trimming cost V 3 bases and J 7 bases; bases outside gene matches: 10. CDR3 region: CASSDPAGEVWTQYF. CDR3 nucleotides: TGCGCCAGCAGTGACCCAGCGGGAGAGGTTTGGACCCAGTACTTC.

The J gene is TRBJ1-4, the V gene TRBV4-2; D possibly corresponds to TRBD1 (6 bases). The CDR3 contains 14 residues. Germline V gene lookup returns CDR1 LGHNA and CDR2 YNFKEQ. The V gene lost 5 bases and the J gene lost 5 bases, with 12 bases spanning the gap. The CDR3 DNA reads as TGTGCCAGCAGCGTGGACAGAGGGAATGAAAAACTGTTTTTT. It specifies CASSVDRGNEKLFF.

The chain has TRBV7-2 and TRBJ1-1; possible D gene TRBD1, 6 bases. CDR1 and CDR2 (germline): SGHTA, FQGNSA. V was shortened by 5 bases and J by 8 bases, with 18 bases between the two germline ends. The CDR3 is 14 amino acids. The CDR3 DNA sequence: TGTGCCAGCAGCCCCACCGGGACAAGCAACGAAGCTTTCTTT. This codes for CASSPTGTSNEAFF.

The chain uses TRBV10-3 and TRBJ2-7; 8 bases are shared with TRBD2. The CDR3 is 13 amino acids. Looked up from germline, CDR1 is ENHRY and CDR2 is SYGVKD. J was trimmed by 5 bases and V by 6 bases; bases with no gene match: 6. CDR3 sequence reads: CAIRSGGYDEQYF. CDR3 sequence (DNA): TGTGCCATCAGGAGCGGGGGTTACGACGAGCAGTACTTC.

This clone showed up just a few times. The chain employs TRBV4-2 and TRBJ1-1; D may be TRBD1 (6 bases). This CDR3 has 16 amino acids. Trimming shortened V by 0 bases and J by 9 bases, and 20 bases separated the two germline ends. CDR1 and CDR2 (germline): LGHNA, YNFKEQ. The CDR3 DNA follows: TGTGCCAGCAGCCAAGAATTTAGGACGGGGGGGGCTAAAGCTTTCTTT. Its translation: CASSQEFRTGGAKAFF.

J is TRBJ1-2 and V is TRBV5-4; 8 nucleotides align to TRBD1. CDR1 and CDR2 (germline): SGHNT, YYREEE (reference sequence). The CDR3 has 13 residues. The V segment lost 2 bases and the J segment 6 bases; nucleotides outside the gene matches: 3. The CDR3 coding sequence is TGTGCCAGCAGCTTAGGACAGGGCAATGGCTACACCTTC. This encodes CASSLGQGNGYTF.

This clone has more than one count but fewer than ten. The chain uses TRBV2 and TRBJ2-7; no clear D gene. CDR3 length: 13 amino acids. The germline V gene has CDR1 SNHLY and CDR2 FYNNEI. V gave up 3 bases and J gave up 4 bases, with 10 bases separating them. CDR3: CASSEAARYEQYF. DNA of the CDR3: TGTGCCAGCAGTGAGGCCGCCAGATACGAGCAGTACTTC.

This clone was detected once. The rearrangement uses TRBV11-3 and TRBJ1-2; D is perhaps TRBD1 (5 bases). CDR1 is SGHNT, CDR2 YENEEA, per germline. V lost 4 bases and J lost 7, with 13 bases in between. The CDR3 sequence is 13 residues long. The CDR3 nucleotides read TGTGCCAGCAGCTGGGGCCTGTTCGGTGGCTACACCTTC. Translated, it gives CASSWGLFGGYTF.

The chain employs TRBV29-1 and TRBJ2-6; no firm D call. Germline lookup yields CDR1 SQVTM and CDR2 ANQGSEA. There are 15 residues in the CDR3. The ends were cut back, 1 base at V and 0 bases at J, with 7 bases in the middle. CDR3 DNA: TGCAGCGTTGAAGTCTCAGGCTCTGGGGCCAACGTCCTGACTTTC. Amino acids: CSVEVSGSGANVLTF.

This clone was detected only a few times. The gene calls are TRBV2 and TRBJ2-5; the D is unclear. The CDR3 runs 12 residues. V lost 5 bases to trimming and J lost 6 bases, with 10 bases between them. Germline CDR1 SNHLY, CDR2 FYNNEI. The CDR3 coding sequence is TGTGCCAGCAGTTCACAGAGAAAGACCCAGTACTTC. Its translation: CASSSQRKTQYF.

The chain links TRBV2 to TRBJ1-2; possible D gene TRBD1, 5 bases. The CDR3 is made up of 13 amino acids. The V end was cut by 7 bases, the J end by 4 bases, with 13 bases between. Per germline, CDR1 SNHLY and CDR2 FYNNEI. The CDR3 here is CASTGASLYGYTF. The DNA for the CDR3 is TGTGCCAGCACTGGGGCTTCACTCTATGGCTACACCTTC.